The 16 T cell receptor beta chains below come from one sample, sequenced in a study of regulatory T cells in long-lasting Graves disease. Documented time point: persistent/refractory GD, antithyroid drugs over 5 years with positive TRAb. Following extraction of RNA from PBMCs, that RNA was used to make the TCR library. Researchers made TCR beta libraries by using iRepertoire HTBI primers and running Arm-PCR on CDR3 regions. TCRdb reprocessed the multiplex PCR reads via MiXCR and lists one record per CDR3 protein. The profile covers about 660,000 distinct CDR3 sequences, with about 30% appearing a single time and around 42% taken by the ten largest. Specimen: peripheral blood mononuclear cells (PBMCs), collected when the disease was refractory, from a patient treated with antithyroid drugs. The receptors stem from a female donor with Graves disease.

Many counts were recorded for this clonotype. The V gene is TRBV12-3 or TRBV12-4, the J gene TRBJ1-4, with 8 nucleotides matching TRBD1. V dropped 6 bases and J dropped 5; count of bases not matched to a gene: 5. CDR3 length: 14 amino acids. CDR3 protein: CASSFGQGNEKLFF. The CDR3 nucleotides read TGTGCCAGCAGCTTTGGACAGGGAAATGAAAAACTGTTTTTT.

This clonotype turned up a few times. V gene TRBV15 combines with J gene TRBJ2-7, with 10 bases matching TRBD2. Germline assignment: CDR1 LNHNV and CDR2 YYDKDF (reference sequence). Unmatched junction bases numbered 9, after V lost 4 bases and J lost 6 bases. The CDR3 length is 15 residues. In nucleotides, the CDR3 is TGTGCCACCAGCAATATGGGACTAGCGTTCGCCGAGCAGTACTTC. It yields the protein CATSNMGLAFAEQYF.

V is TRBV3-1 and J is TRBJ2-7; TRBD2 might be the D (6 bases). This CDR3 is 15 amino acids long. Germline values: CDR1 LGHDT, CDR2 YNNKEL (reference sequence). V was cut by 3 bases and J by 1 base, with 13 bases left in between. The CDR3 region has the DNA TGTGCCAGCAGCCATGGGACTTTAACTTCCTACGAGCAGTACTTC. This translates into CASSHGTLTSYEQYF.

This clonotype was observed a few times. J is TRBJ1-1 and V is TRBV19; TRBD1 matches at 7 bases. CDR1 LNHDA and CDR2 SQIVND come from the germline V gene (reference sequence). The CDR3 spans 15 residues. The ends lost 5 bases at V and 3 bases at J; junction bases unmatched: 9. The DNA for the CDR3 is TGTGCCAGTAGTTCGAACAGGGGTTTAGACACTGAAGCTTTCTTT. Amino acid sequence: CASSSNRGLDTEAFF.

The chain carries TRBV14 and TRBJ1-1; no clear D. CDR1 and CDR2 from the germline V gene are SGHDN and FVKESK. The CDR3 totals 11 residues. V was pared by 3 bases and J by 7 bases, with 6 bases between. CDR3 amino acids: CASSHGIEAFF. In DNA form, the CDR3 reads TGTGCCAGCAGCCATGGGATTGAAGCTTTCTTT.

This clonotype was seen a few times. In nucleotides, the CDR3 is TGCAGTGCTAGTCCAGGGGAGGTGTACGAGCAGTACTTC. Translated: CSASPGEVYEQYF. The V and J genes are TRBV20-1 and TRBJ2-7; D may be TRBD1 or TRBD2 (6 bases each). The CDR3 consists of 13 residues. Germline lookup yields CDR1 DFQATT and CDR2 SNEGSKA (reference sequence). V was shortened by 3 bases and J by 4 bases, with 13 bases between the two germline ends.

CDR3 region: CASSRAGQIYEQYF. The CDR3 region has the DNA TGTGCCAGCAGTCGAGCTGGACAGATCTACGAGCAGTACTTC. The chain uses TRBV11-2 and TRBJ2-7, with a possible D match to TRBD1 (6 bases). With 6 bases removed from V and 3 bases from J, the gap between germline ends came to 15 bases. This CDR3 contains 14 residues. Per the germline V gene, CDR1 is SGHAT and CDR2 is FQNNGV.

This clonotype was counted a few times. The J gene is TRBJ2-7, the V gene TRBV6-1; TRBD2 matches at 8 bases. The V segment lost 11 bases and the J segment 4 bases; nucleotides outside the gene matches: 10. The germline gives CDR1 MNHNS, CDR2 SASEGT. This CDR3 has 13 amino acids. CDR3 coding DNA: TGTGCCGTAGCGCGCGGGAGGTCTTACGAGCAGTACTTC. The encoded protein is CAVARGRSYEQYF.

This clonotype has ten or more counts. The chain recombines TRBV11-2 with TRBJ1-2; D is possibly TRBD1 (5 bases). Germline V lookup: CDR1 SGHAT, CDR2 FQNNGV. V was shortened by 3 bases and J by 4 bases, with 15 bases between the two germline ends. The length of the CDR3 is 15 residues. The DNA for the CDR3 is TGTGCCAGCAGCTTGGGGCAGCGGATTTTCTATGGCTACACCTTC. Encoded protein: CASSLGQRIFYGYTF.

Only a few counts were recorded for this clonotype. V and J are TRBV9 and TRBJ2-3; D is ambiguous. V dropped 0 bases and J dropped 2 bases, with 10 bases sitting between them. CDR3 length equals 15 residues. Looked up from germline, CDR1 is SGDLS and CDR2 is YYNGEE. DNA of the CDR3: TGTGCCAGCAGCGTAGCCGCGACGTACACAGATACGCAGTATTTT. This gives the protein CASSVAATYTDTQYF.

This chain connects TRBV20-1 to TRBJ1-1; TRBD1 matches at 7 bases. This CDR3 comprises 12 residues. The germline V gene encodes CDR1 DFQATT and CDR2 SNEGSKA (reference sequence). CDR3 in DNA: TGCAGCAGAGGACAGACAGGGACTGAAGCTTTCTTT. Protein product: CSRGQTGTEAFF.

This clonotype was found many times. This sequence joins TRBV28 and TRBJ1-5, with D possibly matching TRBD1 (5 bases). Trimming took 3 bases from V and 9 from J, leaving 15 bases between them. Germline V gene data show CDR1 as MDHEN and CDR2 as SYDVKM. The CDR3 covers 14 residues. DNA of the CDR3: TGTGCCAGCAGTTTTCGGGGGGGTTGGAGGCCCCAGCATTTT. As protein: CASSFRGGWRPQHF.

This clonotype has more than one count but fewer than ten. The gene calls are TRBV14 and TRBJ1-2; D remains ambiguous. Germline CDR1 reads SGHDN; CDR2 reads FVKESK. This CDR3 region has 13 residues. Trimming took off 4 bases at V and 5 bases at J, with 11 bases between the two ends. The chain's CDR3 is CASSPHLQYGYTF. In DNA, the CDR3 is TGTGCCAGCAGCCCGCACCTACAGTATGGCTACACCTTC. The full variable domain, rest sourced from reference TRBV14 and TRBJ1-2, is EAGVTQFPSHSVIEKGQTVTLRCDPISGHDNLYWYRRVMGKEIKFLLHFVKESKQDESGMPNNRFLAERTGGTYSTLKVQPAELEDSGVYFCASSPHLQYGYTFGSGTRLTVV.

The chain recombines TRBV30 with TRBJ1-5; D is uncertain. Trimming pared 0 bases from V and 2 bases from J, leaving 11 bases between. The germline CDR1 and CDR2 sequences are GTSNPN and SVGIG (reference sequence). The CDR3 loop spans 15 amino acids. The CDR3 coding sequence is TGTGCCTGGAGTGTAGGCAATTTTGGCAATCAGCCCCAGCATTTT. Translating it yields CAWSVGNFGNQPQHF.

This clonotype was seen more than once but under ten times. The chain joins TRBV5-1 to TRBJ1-2; D perhaps matches TRBD1 (5 bases). The CDR3 spans 14 residues. The V and J ends lost 2 bases and 3 bases respectively, with 11 bases between them. CDR1 is SGHRS and CDR2 is YFSETQ in the germline V gene. DNA for the CDR3: TGCGCCAGCAGCTTTGGGGGGAGTGACTATGGCTACACCTTC. This encodes CASSFGGSDYGYTF.

Only a few counts were recorded for this clonotype. The chain employs TRBV5-1 and TRBJ1-2, with D tentatively TRBD1 (5 bases). The V gene's germline CDR1 is SGHRS and CDR2 YFSETQ. V shed 1 base and J shed 5 bases, with 12 bases lying between them. This CDR3 region has 14 residues. The CDR3 protein is CASSLTGPPYGYTF. CDR3 DNA: TGCGCCAGCAGCTTGACAGGACCTCCTTATGGCTACACCTTC. The full variable domain, with the rest looked up from reference TRBV5-1 and TRBJ1-2, is KAGVTQTPRYLIKTRGQQVTLSCSPISGHRSVSWYQQTPGQGLQFLFEYFSETQRNKGNFPGRFSGRQFSNSRSEMNVSTLELGDSALYLCASSLTGPPYGYTFGSGTRLTVV.